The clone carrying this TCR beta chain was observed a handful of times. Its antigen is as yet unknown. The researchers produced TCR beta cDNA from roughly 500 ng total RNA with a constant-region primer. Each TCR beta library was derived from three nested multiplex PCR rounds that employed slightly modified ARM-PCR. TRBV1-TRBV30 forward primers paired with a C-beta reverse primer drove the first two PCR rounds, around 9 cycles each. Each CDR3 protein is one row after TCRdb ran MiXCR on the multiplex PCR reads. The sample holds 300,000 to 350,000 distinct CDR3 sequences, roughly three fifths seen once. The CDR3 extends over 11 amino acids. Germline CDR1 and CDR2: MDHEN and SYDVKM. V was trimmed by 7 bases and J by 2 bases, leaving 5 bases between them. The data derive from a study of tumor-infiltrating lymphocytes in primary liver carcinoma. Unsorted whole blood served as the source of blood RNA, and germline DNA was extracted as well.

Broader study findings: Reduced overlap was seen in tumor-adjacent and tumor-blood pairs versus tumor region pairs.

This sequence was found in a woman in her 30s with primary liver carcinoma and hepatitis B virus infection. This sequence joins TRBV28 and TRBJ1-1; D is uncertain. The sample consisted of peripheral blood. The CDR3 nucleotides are TGTGCCAGCACCTTAAACACTGAAGCTTTCTTT. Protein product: CASTLNTEAFF.